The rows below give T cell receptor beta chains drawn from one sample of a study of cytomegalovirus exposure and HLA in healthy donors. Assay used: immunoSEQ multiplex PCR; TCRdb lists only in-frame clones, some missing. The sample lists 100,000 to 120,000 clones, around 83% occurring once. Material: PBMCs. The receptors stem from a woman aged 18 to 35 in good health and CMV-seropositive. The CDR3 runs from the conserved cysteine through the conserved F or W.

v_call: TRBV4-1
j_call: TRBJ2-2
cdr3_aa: CASSQGQVIGELFF

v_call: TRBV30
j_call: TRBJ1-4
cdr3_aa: CAWSVGRGEKLFF

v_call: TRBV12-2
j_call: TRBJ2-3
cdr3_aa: CASRLPRGGVTDTQYF

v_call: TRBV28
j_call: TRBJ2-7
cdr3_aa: CASSSQGWEGQAQYF

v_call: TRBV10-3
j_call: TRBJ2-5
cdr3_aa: CAISGPLRETQYF

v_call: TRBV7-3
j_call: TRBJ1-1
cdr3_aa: CASSLFGSRAGTAGLGTEAFF

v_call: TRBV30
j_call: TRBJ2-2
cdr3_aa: CACGATGGNTGELFF

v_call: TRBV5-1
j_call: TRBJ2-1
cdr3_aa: CASSRTGTLKYNEQFF

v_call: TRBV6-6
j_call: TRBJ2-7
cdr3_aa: CASSYPAGNFYEQYF

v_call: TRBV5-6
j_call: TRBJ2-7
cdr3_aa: CASSRGPSRSSYEQYF

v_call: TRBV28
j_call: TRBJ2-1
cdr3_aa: CASSPPGTSSFF

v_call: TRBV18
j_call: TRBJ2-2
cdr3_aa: CASSSTVTGELFF

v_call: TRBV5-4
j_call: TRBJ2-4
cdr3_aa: CASSLEGQGLNIQYF

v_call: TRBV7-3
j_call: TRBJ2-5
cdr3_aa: CASSLRPGVQETQYF

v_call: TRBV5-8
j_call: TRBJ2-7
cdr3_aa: CASSPGYEQYF

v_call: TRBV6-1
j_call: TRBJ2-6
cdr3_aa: CASSEEGGSGANVLTF

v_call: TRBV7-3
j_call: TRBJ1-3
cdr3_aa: CASSPQGSGNTIYF

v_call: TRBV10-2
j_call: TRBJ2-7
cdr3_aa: CASSDNYEQYF

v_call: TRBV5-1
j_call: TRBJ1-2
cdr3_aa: CASSLPGQNYGYTF

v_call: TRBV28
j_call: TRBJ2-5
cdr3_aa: CASSLEAETQYF

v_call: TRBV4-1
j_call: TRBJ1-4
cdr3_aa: CASSQGPTATNEKLFF

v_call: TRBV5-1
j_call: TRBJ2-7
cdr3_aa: CASSRTGTHEQYF

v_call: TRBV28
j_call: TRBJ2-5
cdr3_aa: CASSLRGWRKQETQYF

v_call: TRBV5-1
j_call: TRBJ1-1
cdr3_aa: CASSLAPGVNTEAFF

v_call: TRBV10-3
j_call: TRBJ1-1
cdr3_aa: CAISEDSMNTEAFF

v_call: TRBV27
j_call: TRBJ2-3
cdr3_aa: CASSFGVADTQYF

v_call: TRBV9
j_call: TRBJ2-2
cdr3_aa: CASSVGLAGDTNTGELFF

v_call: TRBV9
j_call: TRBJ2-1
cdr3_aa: CASSGGPDTEQFF

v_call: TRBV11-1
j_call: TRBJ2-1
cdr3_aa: CADSEQFF

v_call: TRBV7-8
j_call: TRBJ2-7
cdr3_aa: CASSRGVSGGSWEQYF

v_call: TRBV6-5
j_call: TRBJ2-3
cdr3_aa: CASSYSGTSADTQYF

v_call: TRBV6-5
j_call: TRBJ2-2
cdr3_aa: CASRTGIGELFF

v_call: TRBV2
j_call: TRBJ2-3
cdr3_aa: CASLTDTQYF

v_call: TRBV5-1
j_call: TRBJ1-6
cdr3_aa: CASSLAGRGAPLHF

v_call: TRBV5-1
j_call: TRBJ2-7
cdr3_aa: CASSGPPFAVPYEQYF

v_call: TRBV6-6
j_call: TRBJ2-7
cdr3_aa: CASSSLAQSYEQYF

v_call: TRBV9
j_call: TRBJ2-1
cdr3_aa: CASSGGGGGGPYNEQFF

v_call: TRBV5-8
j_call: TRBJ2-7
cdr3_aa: CASSLLEQYF

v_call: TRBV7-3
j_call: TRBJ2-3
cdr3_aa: CASSLMTPSDTQYF

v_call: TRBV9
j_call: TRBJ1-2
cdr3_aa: CASSVGGDRGDGYTF

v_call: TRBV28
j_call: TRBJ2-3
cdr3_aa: CASRPPGKASTDTQYF

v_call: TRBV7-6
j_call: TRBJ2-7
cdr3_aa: CASSLNRGYEQYF

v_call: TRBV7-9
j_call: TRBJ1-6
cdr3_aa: CASTTGNSPLHF

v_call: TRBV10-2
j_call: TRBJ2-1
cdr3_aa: CASETGANEQFF

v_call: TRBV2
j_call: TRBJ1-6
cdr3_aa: CATARTGMYPLHF

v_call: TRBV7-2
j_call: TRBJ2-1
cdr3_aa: CASSSLAGGFYNEQFF

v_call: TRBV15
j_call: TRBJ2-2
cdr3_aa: CATSRGSAGDPGELFF

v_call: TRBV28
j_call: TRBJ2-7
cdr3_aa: CASSHTGTGGEQYF

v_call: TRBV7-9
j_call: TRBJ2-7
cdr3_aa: CASSPSGAAYEQYF

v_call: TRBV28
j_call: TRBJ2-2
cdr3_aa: CASSLQLTGLDTGELFF